This TCR beta chain appears in the sequencing data of a study of identical twins. This CDR3 spans 15 amino acids. Looked up from germline, CDR1 is MGHRA and CDR2 is YSYEKL. V lost 2 bases to trimming and J lost 8 bases; unmatched junction nucleotides: 7. MiXCR, run by TCRdb on the 5' RACE reads, gives a single entry per CDR3 protein. Of 540,000 or so distinct CDR3 sequences in the sample, approximately 20% were seen once. This sample also belongs to another study, concerning yellow fever vaccine responses in identical twins.

The gene calls are TRBV4-1 and TRBJ2-1, with 9 positions matching TRBD2. Sample: CD4+ T cells sorted from blood. This receptor was taken from a woman aged 18-35 years in good health. CDR3 coding DNA: TGCGCCAGCAGCCAAAGAAGCGGGGGGCACTATGAGCAGTTCTTC. Its translation: CASSQRSGGHYEQFF.